The 3 T cell receptor beta chains reported below all come from one sample, sequenced in a study of CD8+CD57+ T cells in acquired aplastic anemia. TCR beta VDJ combinations and CDR3 sequences were profiled from genomic DNA. TCRdb used MiXCR to reprocess the reads, holding one entry per CDR3 protein. The sample gives hundreds of thousands of distinct CDR3 sequences, 82% of which show up once; around 40% is in the top ten. CD8+CD57+ cell expansion had been shown by flow cytometry in patients chosen for sequencing. The material sequenced was sorted CD4+, CD8+, or CD8+CD57+ T cells (not recorded which) from PBMCs. The source is a human donor with aplastic anemia.

As concerns this clonotype: This is likely a read error, given that the CDR3 carries no conserved phenylalanine or tryptophan at its end. The limits of the CDR3 on the DNA are not certain, so only TCRdb's listed CDR3 is given. The V gene is TRBV7-2, the J gene TRBJ2-3; the tabulated D call, TRBD1, remains unverified against the DNA. CDR1 is SGHTA and CDR2 is FQGNSA in the germline V gene. Termini included, the CDR3 measures 13 amino acids. CDR3 residues: CASTPVGSPNNEH.

V usage is TRBV6-1 and J usage is TRBJ2-5; D gene uncertain. The germline V gene has CDR1 MNHNS and CDR2 SASEGT. The V gene lost 5 bases and the J gene lost 7 bases, with 5 bases spanning the gap. The CDR3 totals 10 residues. DNA of the CDR3: TGTGCCAGCAGTTACGGGACCCAGTACTTC. It translates to CASSYGTQYF.

Points on this clonotype: An end of the junction does not agree with germline; a read error may underlie this. The chain couples TRBV7-3 to TRBJ2-3; 11 nucleotides line up with TRBD2. Germline V gives CDR1 SGHTA, CDR2 FQGTGA. This CDR3 has 14 residues. CDR3 nucleotides: TGTGCCAGCAGCCTAGCGGGGGGTTGGGGAAAGACGCATTTT. Protein product: CASSLAGGWGKTHF.